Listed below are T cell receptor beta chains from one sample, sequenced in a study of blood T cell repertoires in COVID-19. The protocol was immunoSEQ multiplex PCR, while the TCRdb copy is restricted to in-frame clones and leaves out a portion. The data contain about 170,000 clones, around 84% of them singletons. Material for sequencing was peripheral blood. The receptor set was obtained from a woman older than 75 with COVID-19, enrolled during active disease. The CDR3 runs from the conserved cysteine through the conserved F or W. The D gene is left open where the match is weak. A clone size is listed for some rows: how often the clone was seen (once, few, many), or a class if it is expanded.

CASSLEGAGSYTF	TGTGCCAGCAGTTTAGAGGGGGCCGGAAGCTACACCTTC	TRBD1	TRBJ1-2	.	TRBV28
CASRTGGGGTEQFF	TGTGCCAGCAGGACCGGTGGAGGGGGCACTGAGCAGTTCTTC	.	TRBJ2-1	.	TRBV7-3
CASSQAHRAGARADGYTF	TGCGCCAGCAGCCAAGCCCACCGGGCGGGGGCGCGTGCGGATGGCTACACCTTC	.	TRBJ1-2	once	TRBV4-3
CASSSKGQGERPQHF	TGTGCCAGCAGCTCAAAGGGACAGGGGGAAAGGCCCCAGCATTTT	TRBD1	TRBJ1-5	.	TRBV2
CASRTRDTGNSPLHF	TGTGCCAGCAGGACCCGGGACACTGGAAATTCACCCCTCCACTTT	.	TRBJ1-6	.	TRBV27
CASSSTPGQFEQYF	TGTGCCAGCAGCTCAACGCCCGGACAGTTCGAGCAGTACTTC	.	TRBJ2-7	many	TRBV5-5
CASGGSDTGELFF	TGTGCCAGCGGGGGCAGCGACACCGGGGAGCTGTTTTTT	.	TRBJ2-2	many	TRBV11-1
CASRTSGSYNEQFF	TGTGCCAGCCGTACTAGCGGATCCTACAATGAGCAGTTCTTC	TRBD2	TRBJ2-1	.	TRBV6-5
CASSLGLRGYGYTF	TGCGCCAGCAGCTTAGGGCTGAGGGGGTATGGCTACACCTTC	.	TRBJ1-2	.	TRBV5-1
CASSATSGARETQYF	TGTGCCAGCAGCGCGACTAGCGGAGCCAGGGAGACCCAGTACTTC	TRBD2	TRBJ2-5	.	TRBV9
CASSVTQRSYEQYF	TGTGCCAGCAGCGTAACACAGCGGTCCTACGAGCAGTACTTC	.	TRBJ2-7	.	TRBV9
CASSQGFDQPQHF	TGTGCCAGCTCACAGGGGTTCGATCAGCCCCAGCATTTT	.	TRBJ1-5	once	TRBV18
CASSDFTGETQYF	TGTGCCAGCAGTGACTTCACAGGGGAGACCCAGTACTTC	.	TRBJ2-5	.	TRBV6-2/TRBV6-3
CASSTTGPHGYTF	TGTGCCAGCAGTACGACAGGACCCCATGGCTACACCTTC	.	TRBJ1-2	few	TRBV6-6
CASSPTTVNYGYTF	TGTGCCAGCAGCCCGACCACAGTTAACTATGGCTACACCTTC	.	TRBJ1-2	once	TRBV9
CASSTDRNSPLHF	TGCGCCAGCAGCACGGACAGGAACTCACCCCTCCACTTT	TRBD1	TRBJ1-6	.	TRBV4-3
CASSIRQHLQETQYF	TGTGCCAGTAGTATTCGACAGCATCTTCAAGAGACCCAGTACTTC	.	TRBJ2-5	.	TRBV19
CASSDTDGSAETQYF	TGTGCCAGCAGCGATACAGACGGCTCCGCGGAGACCCAGTACTTC	.	TRBJ2-5	.	TRBV27
CASSLIRAEQPQHF	TGTGCCAGCAGCTTAATCAGGGCAGAACAGCCCCAGCATTTT	.	TRBJ1-5	.	TRBV7-2
CASSRTGWDGYTF	TGTGCCAGCAGCCGTACAGGGTGGGATGGCTACACCTTC	.	TRBJ1-2	.	TRBV9
CASSVDGVEQYF	TGTGCCAGCAGCGTAGACGGGGTCGAGCAGTACTTC	.	TRBJ2-7	.	TRBV9
CASSLDLLGQQSYNSPLHF	TGCGCCAGCAGCTTGGACCTCCTGGGACAGCAAAGCTATAATTCACCCCTCCACTTT	TRBD1	TRBJ1-6	.	TRBV5-1
CASSDSMNTEAFF	TGCGCCAGCTCAGACAGCATGAACACTGAAGCTTTCTTT	.	TRBJ1-1	.	TRBV5-1
CASSQVAVMTNEKLFF	TGTGCCAGCAGCCAAGTGGCCGTAATGACTAATGAAAAACTGTTTTTT	.	TRBJ1-4	few	TRBV4-2
CASKQSSGISNNEQFF	TGTGCCAGCAAGCAAAGTAGCGGGATAAGTAATAATGAGCAGTTCTTC	TRBD2	TRBJ2-1	.	TRBV27
CASTLGTGGIYNEQFF	TGTGCCAGCACCCTGGGCACAGGGGGAATATACAATGAGCAGTTCTTC	TRBD1	TRBJ2-1	.	TRBV2
CASSFVGTENEKLFF	TGTGCCAGCAGCTTTGTCGGGACAGAAAATGAAAAACTGTTTTTT	TRBD1	TRBJ1-4	once	TRBV7-2
CASSQGYQGLAGEDEQFF	TGTGCCAGCAGCCAAGGTTATCAGGGACTAGCGGGAGAGGATGAGCAGTTCTTC	TRBD2	TRBJ2-1	.	TRBV14
CASSPQGAGGNTIYF	TGTGCCAGCAGTCCCCAGGGGGCGGGCGGAAACACCATATATTTT	TRBD1	TRBJ1-3	.	TRBV28
CASSRQGYTEAFF	TGTGCCAGCAGTAGACAGGGGTACACTGAAGCTTTCTTT	TRBD1	TRBJ1-1	.	TRBV6-5
CASSFTGGRNEQYF	TGTGCCAGCAGTTTTACAGGGGGGAGGAACGAGCAGTACTTC	TRBD1	TRBJ2-7	.	TRBV28
CASSQVGQGGSPLHF	TGCGCCAGCAGCCAAGTTGGACAGGGAGGTTCACCCCTCCACTTT	TRBD1	TRBJ1-6	.	TRBV4-3
CASSQVPGLSTTNYGYTF	TGTGCCAGCAGCCAAGTCCCGGGACTTTCAACAACTAACTATGGCTACACCTTC	.	TRBJ1-2	.	TRBV4-2
CASSLTGRTDTQYF	TGTGCCAGCAGTCTGACAGGACGCACAGATACGCAGTATTTT	.	TRBJ2-3	.	TRBV7-2
CASSSYRDFPEAFF	TGTGCCAGCAGCTCCTACCGGGATTTTCCTGAAGCTTTCTTT	.	TRBJ1-1	.	TRBV11-2
CASSGPGQGNEKLFF	TGTGCCAGCAGTGGACCGGGACAGGGTAATGAAAAACTGTTTTTT	TRBD1	TRBJ1-4	.	TRBV6-6
CASSPFRGEQFF	TGTGCCAGCAGTCCCTTCCGGGGTGAGCAGTTCTTC	.	TRBJ2-1	.	TRBV28
CASSQGNQPQHF	TGTGCCAGCAGTCAGGGAAATCAGCCCCAGCATTTT	.	TRBJ1-5	.	TRBV6-2/TRBV6-3
CASSFGKGQPQHF	TGTGCCAGCAGCTTCGGAAAGGGGCAGCCCCAGCATTTT	.	TRBJ1-5	.	TRBV5-6
CASSVNRGSYEQYF	TGTGCCAGCAGCGTTAACAGGGGGTCCTACGAGCAGTACTTC	TRBD1	TRBJ2-7	.	TRBV11-3
CASRATLAGVSEQYF	TGCGCCAGCAGGGCTACCCTAGCGGGAGTCTCCGAGCAGTACTTC	TRBD2	TRBJ2-7	.	TRBV10-2
CASSTGIGTGNGETQYF	TGTGCCAGCAGCACTGGAATCGGGACAGGCAATGGCGAGACCCAGTACTTC	TRBD1	TRBJ2-5	.	TRBV5-4
CASPPLKQGVWYGYTF	TGTGCCAGCCCCCCCCTTAAACAGGGAGTGTGGTATGGCTACACCTTC	.	TRBJ1-2	.	TRBV28
CASSAGHRNQPQHF	TGTGCCAGCAGCGCCGGACACCGCAATCAGCCCCAGCATTTT	.	TRBJ1-5	once	TRBV9
CASHRGGAGIYGYTF	TGTGCCAGCCACCGGGGGGGCGCGGGGATCTATGGCTACACCTTC	.	TRBJ1-2	.	TRBV7-2
CASSSAGALYEQFF	TGTGCCAGCAGCTCAGCGGGAGCTCTGTATGAGCAGTTCTTC	TRBD2	TRBJ2-1	.	TRBV11-2